The 22 T cell receptor beta chains presented below share a single source sample, sequenced in a study of control samples from healthy donors and cancer patients. Here immunoSEQ multiplex PCR was the method, and the copy in TCRdb shows in-frame clones only, minus some. The table has roughly 130,000 clones, over 75% seen once. Input material: blood. Receptors originate from a man over 45 in good health.

The chain carries TRBV30 and TRBJ2-5, with D perhaps TRBD1 or TRBD2 (5 bases each). The CDR3 consists of 13 residues. The V gene lost 2 bases and the J gene lost 4 bases, with 11 bases spanning the gap. CDR1 GTSNPN and CDR2 SVGIG come from the germline V gene (reference sequence). CDR3 in DNA: TGTGCCTGGAGTATGGGGGTTCGAGAGACCCAGTACTTC. Translation gives CAWSMGVRETQYF.

This clone was found a few times. The chain has TRBV19 and TRBJ1-1, with TRBD1 as a possible D gene (5 bases). The V end was cut by 1 base, the J end by 6 bases, with 6 bases between. This CDR3 is built from 12 residues. CDR1 is LNHDA and CDR2 is SQIVND in the germline V gene (reference sequence). The CDR3 reads CASSIAGSEAFF. The CDR3 DNA is TGTGCCAGTAGTATAGCAGGGTCTGAAGCTTTCTTT.

The V gene is TRBV24-1, the J gene TRBJ2-1, with D perhaps given as TRBD1 or TRBD2 (6 bases each). The CDR3 sequence is 18 residues long. From germline, CDR1 is KGHDR and CDR2 SFDVKD. Deletions cut 2 bases from V and 6 bases from J, with 22 bases between. Written as DNA, the CDR3 is TGTGCCACCAGTGATTCGGGGGTCCGGGCAGGGGTGGTCAATGAGCAGTTCTTC. It specifies CATSDSGVRAGVVNEQFF.

The rearrangement uses TRBV28 and TRBJ2-5; 15 bases are shared with TRBD2. The length of the CDR3 is 16 residues. CDR1 is MDHEN, CDR2 SYDVKM, per germline. With 6 bases clipped from V and 2 bases from J, the junction kept 4 bases outside the gene matches. The CDR3 DNA is TGTGCCAGCAGGGTGGGACTAGCGGGGGGTCAAGAGACCCAGTACTTC. The encoded protein is CASRVGLAGGQETQYF.

CDR3 DNA: TGTGCCAGCAGTATAACAGATACGCAGTATTTT. This codes for CASSITDTQYF. J is TRBJ2-3 and V is TRBV12-3 or TRBV12-4, with D hard to call. The CDR3 contains 11 residues. V lost 5 bases to trimming and J lost 3 bases, with 3 bases between them.

The chain uses TRBV9 and TRBJ1-4; 9 bases match TRBD1. The CDR3 covers 15 residues. Trimming at V came to 2 bases and at J to 7 bases, leaving 6 bases not matched to a gene. Germline V gene data show CDR1 as SGDLS and CDR2 as YYNGEE. The CDR3 region has the DNA TGTGCCAGCAGCGTCACACAGGGGGCCAGTGAAAAACTGTTTTTT. This codes for CASSVTQGASEKLFF.

The CDR3 region is CASSPSFNQPQHF. The CDR3 DNA reads as TGTGCCAGCAGCCCCAGTTTCAATCAGCCCCAGCATTTT. The chain is built from TRBV6-4 and TRBJ1-5, with no clear D. CDR1 is MRHNA and CDR2 is SNTAGT in the germline V gene. Trimming took off 6 bases at V and 3 bases at J, with 9 bases between the two ends. The CDR3 has 13 amino acids.

The chain has TRBV10-3 and TRBJ2-7; a possible D gene is TRBD2 (6 bases). This CDR3 comprises 15 residues. Germline V gene sequence: CDR1 ENHRY, CDR2 SYGVKD. V was trimmed by 10 bases and J by 5 bases, leaving 24 bases between them. The CDR3 sequence: CASRQRAASSDEQYF. The CDR3 DNA reads as TGTGCCAGCCGTCAGCGGGCGGCCTCATCGGACGAGCAGTACTTC.

The chain is built from TRBV3-1 (or the pseudogene TRBV3-2) and TRBJ1-2, with D tentatively TRBD1 (5 bases). This CDR3 is 14 amino acids long. CDR1 and CDR2 (germline): LGHDT, YNNKEL (reference sequence). Deletions cut 0 bases from V and 3 bases from J, with 8 bases between. CDR3 sequence: CASSQDRDYYGYTF. The CDR3 region has the DNA TGTGCCAGCAGCCAAGACCGGGACTACTATGGCTACACCTTC.

The chain combines TRBV12-3 or TRBV12-4 with TRBJ2-1; a weak D match, TRBD1 (6 bases). V shed 8 bases and J shed 0 bases, with 8 bases lying between them. This CDR3 is built from 13 residues. The CDR3 DNA follows: TGTGCCAGCGGGGGCCCCTCCTACAATGAGCAGTTCTTC. Protein product: CASGGPSYNEQFF.

J is TRBJ2-7 and V is TRBV2, with D tentatively TRBD2 (5 bases). Germline loops: CDR1 SNHLY, CDR2 FYNNEI. The CDR3 spans 14 residues. Trimming took 8 bases from V and 1 from J, leaving 15 bases between them. Here the CDR3 reads CASWVYSESYEQYF. CDR3 nucleotides: TGTGCCAGCTGGGTTTATAGCGAGTCCTACGAGCAGTACTTC.

The V and J genes are TRBV9 and TRBJ2-7; 10 bases map to TRBD1. The length of the CDR3 is 14 residues. Germline lookup yields CDR1 SGDLS and CDR2 YYNGEE. V lost 7 bases to trimming and J lost 7 bases; unmatched junction nucleotides: 11. This CDR3 reads CASASGTGVGEQYF. CDR3 nucleotide sequence: TGTGCCAGCGCCTCCGGGACAGGGGTAGGGGAGCAGTACTTC.

V and J are TRBV6-5 and TRBJ1-2; 7 nucleotides match TRBD1. The CDR3 spans 12 residues. The germline CDR1 and CDR2 sequences are MNHEY and SVGAGI. Losses at the gene ends were 6 bases for V and 8 bases for J; bases not matched to a gene: 6. CDR3: CASRDGDSGYTF. CDR3 in DNA: TGTGCCAGCAGAGATGGGGACAGCGGCTACACCTTC.

Only one count was recorded for this clone. The sample holds other DNA sequences that translate to the same CDR3. The chain links TRBV6-5 to TRBJ1-2, with 9 bases that match TRBD1. The germline CDR1 and CDR2 sequences are MNHEY and SVGAGI. This CDR3 has 16 residues. V shed 0 bases, J shed 5 bases, and the junction held 7 bases outside the gene matches. CDR3 nucleotide sequence: TGTGCCAGCAGTTACTCGCGTACAGGGGGCGGATATGGCTACACCTTC. Residues: CASSYSRTGGGYGYTF.

The chain has TRBV30 and TRBJ1-2, with 10 positions matching TRBD1. The CDR3 is made up of 15 amino acids. Germline CDR1 GTSNPN, CDR2 SVGIG (reference sequence). V lost 2 bases to trimming and J lost 7 bases; unmatched junction nucleotides: 10. The CDR3 nucleotides are TGTGCCTGGAGTCTTGGACAGGGGGGGATGGTTGGCTACACCTTC. Its protein is CAWSLGQGGMVGYTF.

This clone was recorded a few times. The rearrangement links TRBV3-1 (or the pseudogene TRBV3-2) to TRBJ2-5; D tentatively fits TRBD1 or TRBD2 (5 bases each). Germline assignment: CDR1 LGHDT and CDR2 YNNKEL (reference sequence). The length of the CDR3 is 16 residues. The V and J ends lost 1 base and 5 bases respectively, with 17 bases between them. The CDR3 loop reads CASSQGLIGGRETQYF. The CDR3 nucleotides read TGTGCCAGCAGCCAAGGACTAATTGGGGGTAGGGAGACCCAGTACTTC.

V gene TRBV18 combines with J gene TRBJ1-1; no firm D call. Germline-derived CDR1 and CDR2 are KGHSH and LQKENI. The CDR3 is 15 residues long. V was trimmed by 1 base and J by 2 bases, leaving 11 bases between them. The CDR3 DNA follows: TGTGCCAGCTCACCACGGCTAGGGAGCAACACTGAAGCTTTCTTT. Protein sequence: CASSPRLGSNTEAFF.

The V call is TRBV10-1, the J call TRBJ2-5; the match to TRBD1 covers 8 bases. The CDR3 sequence is 15 residues long. Germline V gene sequence: CDR1 WNHNN, CDR2 SYGVQD (reference sequence). The J segment lost 3 bases and the V segment lost 3 bases, leaving 6 bases of the junction unmatched. For the CDR3, the DNA is TGCGCCAGCAGTGAAGGACAGGGAGGAAAAGAGACCCAGTACTTC. Its translation is CASSEGQGGKETQYF.

The chain carries TRBV9 and TRBJ2-2; 12 positions match TRBD1. Unmatched junction bases numbered 9, after V lost 4 bases and J lost 5 bases. There are 17 residues in the CDR3. Germline CDR1 SGDLS, CDR2 YYNGEE. This chain's CDR3 is CASSHPGQGALTGELFF. For the CDR3, the DNA is TGTGCCAGCAGCCACCCGGGACAGGGGGCGCTTACCGGGGAGCTGTTTTTT.

The J gene is TRBJ2-3, the V gene TRBV27; tentatively, D is TRBD1 (5 bases). The CDR3 is made up of 13 amino acids. Trimming took off 5 bases at V and 4 bases at J, with 10 bases between the two ends. In germline, CDR1 is MNHEY, CDR2 SMNVEV (reference sequence). The DNA for the CDR3 is TGTGCCAGCAGTAGCAGGGTGGCAGATACGCAGTATTTT. It yields the protein CASSSRVADTQYF.

J is TRBJ2-5 and V is TRBV10-2, with D possibly matching TRBD2 (5 bases). Trimming cost V 7 bases and J 3 bases, with 9 bases left between them. Germline CDR1 is WSHSY and CDR2 is SAAADI. The CDR3 is 12 residues long. The CDR3 reads CASTGWEETQYF. CDR3 nucleotides: TGCGCCAGCACGGGGTGGGAAGAGACCCAGTACTTC.

The V gene is TRBV6-5, the J gene TRBJ2-7, with a possible D match to TRBD1 (6 bases). Trimming cost V 5 bases and J 8 bases, with 16 bases left between them. The CDR3 sequence is 13 residues long. The germline gives CDR1 MNHEY, CDR2 SVGAGI. CDR3 sequence: CASSKQGRTQQYF. The CDR3 DNA follows: TGTGCCAGCAGTAAACAGGGCCGGACTCAGCAGTACTTC.